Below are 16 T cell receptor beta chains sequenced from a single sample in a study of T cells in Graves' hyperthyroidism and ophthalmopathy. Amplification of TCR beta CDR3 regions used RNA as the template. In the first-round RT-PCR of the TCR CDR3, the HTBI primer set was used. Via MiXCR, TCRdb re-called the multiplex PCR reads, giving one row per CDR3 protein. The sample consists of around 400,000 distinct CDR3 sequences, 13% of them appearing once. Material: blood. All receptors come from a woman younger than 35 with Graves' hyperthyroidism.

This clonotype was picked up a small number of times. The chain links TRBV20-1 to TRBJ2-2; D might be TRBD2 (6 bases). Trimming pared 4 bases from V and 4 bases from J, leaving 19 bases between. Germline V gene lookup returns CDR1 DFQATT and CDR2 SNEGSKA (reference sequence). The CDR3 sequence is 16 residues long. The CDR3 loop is CSATEDGTPLTGELFF. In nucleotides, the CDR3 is TGCAGTGCTACCGAGGACGGGACTCCCCTCACCGGGGAGCTGTTTTTT.

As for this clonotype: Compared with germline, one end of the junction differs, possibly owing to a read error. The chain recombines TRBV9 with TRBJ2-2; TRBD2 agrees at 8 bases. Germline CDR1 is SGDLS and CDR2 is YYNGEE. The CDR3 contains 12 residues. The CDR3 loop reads CASSGTIGELFF. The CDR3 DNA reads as TGTGCCAGTAGCGGGACAATCGGGGAGCTGTTTTTT.

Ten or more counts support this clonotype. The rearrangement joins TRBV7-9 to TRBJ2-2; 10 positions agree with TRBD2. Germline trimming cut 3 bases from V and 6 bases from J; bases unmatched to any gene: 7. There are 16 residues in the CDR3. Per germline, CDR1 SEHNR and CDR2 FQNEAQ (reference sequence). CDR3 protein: CASSFTKGLASGELFF. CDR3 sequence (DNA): TGTGCCAGCAGCTTCACGAAGGGACTAGCGTCCGGGGAGCTGTTTTTT.

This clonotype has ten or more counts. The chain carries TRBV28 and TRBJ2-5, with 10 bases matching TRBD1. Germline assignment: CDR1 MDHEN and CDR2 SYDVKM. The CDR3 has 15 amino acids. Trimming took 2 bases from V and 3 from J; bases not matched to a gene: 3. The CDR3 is CASSLPGQGEETQYF. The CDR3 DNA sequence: TGTGCCAGCAGTTTACCCGGACAGGGGGAAGAGACCCAGTACTTC. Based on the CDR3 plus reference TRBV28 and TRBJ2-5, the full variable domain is DVKVTQSSRYLVKRTGEKVFLECVQDMDHENMFWYRQDPGLGLRLIYFSYDVKMKEKGDIPEGYSVSREKKERFSLILESASTNQTSMYLCASSLPGQGEETQYFGPGTRLLVL.

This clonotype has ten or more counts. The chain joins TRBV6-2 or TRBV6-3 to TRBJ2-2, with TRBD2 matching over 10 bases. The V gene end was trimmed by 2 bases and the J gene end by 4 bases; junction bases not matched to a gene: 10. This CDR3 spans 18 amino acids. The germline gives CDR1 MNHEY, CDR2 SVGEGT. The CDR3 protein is CASSYRAGGPMSTGELFF. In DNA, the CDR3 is TGTGCCAGCAGTTACCGAGCGGGAGGGCCTATGTCCACCGGGGAGCTGTTTTTT.

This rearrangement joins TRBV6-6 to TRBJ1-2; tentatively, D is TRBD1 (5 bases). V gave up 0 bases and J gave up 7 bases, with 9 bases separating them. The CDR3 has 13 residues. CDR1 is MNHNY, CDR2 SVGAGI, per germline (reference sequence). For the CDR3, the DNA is TGTGCCAGCAGTTACTCAGGGGTTGGTGGCTACACCTTC. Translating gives CASSYSGVGGYTF.

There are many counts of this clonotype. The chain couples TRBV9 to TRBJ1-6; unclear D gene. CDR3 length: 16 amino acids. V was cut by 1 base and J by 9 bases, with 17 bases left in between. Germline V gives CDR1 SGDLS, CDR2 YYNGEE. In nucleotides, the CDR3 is TGTGCCAGCAGCGTACTAGCCGACCGCGGTATTTCACCCCTCCACTTT. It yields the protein CASSVLADRGISPLHF.

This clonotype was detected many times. CDR3 nucleotide sequence: TGTGCCAGCATTCTACAGTTAGATTATGAGCAGTTCTTC. This translates into CASILQLDYEQFF. The chain employs TRBV28 and TRBJ2-1, with D hard to call. Per the germline V gene, CDR1 is MDHEN and CDR2 is SYDVKM. V shed 7 bases and J shed 8 bases, with 15 bases lying between them. This CDR3 has 13 residues. Variable domain in full (rest from reference TRBV28 and TRBJ2-1): DVKVTQSSRYLVKRTGEKVFLECVQDMDHENMFWYRQDPGLGLRLIYFSYDVKMKEKGDIPEGYSVSREKKERFSLILESASTNQTSMYLCASILQLDYEQFFGPGTRLTVL.

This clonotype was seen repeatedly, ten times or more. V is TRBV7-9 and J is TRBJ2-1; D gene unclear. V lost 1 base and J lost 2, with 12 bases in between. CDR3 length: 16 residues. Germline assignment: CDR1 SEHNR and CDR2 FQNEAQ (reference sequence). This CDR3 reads CASSLEGPPAYNEQFF. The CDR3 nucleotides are TGTGCCAGCAGCTTAGAGGGCCCGCCCGCCTACAATGAGCAGTTCTTC. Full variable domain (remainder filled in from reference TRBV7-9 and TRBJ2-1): DTGVSQNPRHKITKRGQNVTFRCDPISEHNRLYWYRQTLGQGPEFLTYFQNEAQLEKSRLLSDRFSAERPKGSFSTLEIQRTEQGDSAMYLCASSLEGPPAYNEQFFGPGTRLTVL.

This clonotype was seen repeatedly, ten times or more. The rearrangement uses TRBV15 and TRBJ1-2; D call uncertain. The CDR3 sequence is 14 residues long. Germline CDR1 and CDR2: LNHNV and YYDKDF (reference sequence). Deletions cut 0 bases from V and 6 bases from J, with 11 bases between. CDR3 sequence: CATSRDPTPDGYTF. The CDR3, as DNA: TGTGCCACCAGCAGAGACCCGACACCTGATGGCTACACCTTC.

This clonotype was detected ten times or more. The DNA for the CDR3 is TGTGCCAGCAGCCAAGGATTCGTGGACACTAAAGAGACCCAGTACTTC. Its protein product is CASSQGFVDTKETQYF. This rearrangement joins TRBV3-1 to TRBJ2-5, with D perhaps matching TRBD1 (5 bases). CDR1 LGHDT and CDR2 YNNKEL come from the germline V gene (reference sequence). Trimming removed 1 base at V and 3 bases at J, with 15 bases between. The CDR3 runs to 16 residues.

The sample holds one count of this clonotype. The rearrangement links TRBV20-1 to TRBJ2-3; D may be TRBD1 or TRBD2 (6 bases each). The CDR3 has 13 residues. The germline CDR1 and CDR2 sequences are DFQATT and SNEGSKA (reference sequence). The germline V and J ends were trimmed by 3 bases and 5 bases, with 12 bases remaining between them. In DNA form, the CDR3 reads TGCAGTGCTAGGGGGGGCGGCGGAGATACGCAGTATTTT. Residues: CSARGGGGDTQYF.

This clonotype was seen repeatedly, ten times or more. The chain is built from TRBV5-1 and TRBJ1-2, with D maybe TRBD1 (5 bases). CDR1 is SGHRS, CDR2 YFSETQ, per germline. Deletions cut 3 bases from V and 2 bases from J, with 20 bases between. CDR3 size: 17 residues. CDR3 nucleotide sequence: TGCGCCAGCAGCTCGGGGCCAACCCCAACCCTAAACTATGGCTACACCTTC. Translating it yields CASSSGPTPTLNYGYTF.

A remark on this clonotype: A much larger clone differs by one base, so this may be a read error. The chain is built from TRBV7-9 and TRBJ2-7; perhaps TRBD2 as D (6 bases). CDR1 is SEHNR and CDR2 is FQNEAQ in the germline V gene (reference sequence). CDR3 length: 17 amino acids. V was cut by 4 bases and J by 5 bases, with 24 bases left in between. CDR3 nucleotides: TGTGCCAGCAGCTATGAGACCGTAGCGGACGCGGTTGACGAGCAGTACTTC. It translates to CASSYETVADAVDEQYF.

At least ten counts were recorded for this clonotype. DNA of the CDR3: TGTGCCAGCTGGACAGGAGAAGAGACCCAGTACTTC. It specifies CASWTGEETQYF. The chain is built from TRBV2 and TRBJ2-5; TRBD1 matches 7 bases. The CDR3 covers 12 residues. Germline-derived CDR1 and CDR2 are SNHLY and FYNNEI. V gave up 8 bases and J gave up 3 bases; unmatched junction bases: 3.

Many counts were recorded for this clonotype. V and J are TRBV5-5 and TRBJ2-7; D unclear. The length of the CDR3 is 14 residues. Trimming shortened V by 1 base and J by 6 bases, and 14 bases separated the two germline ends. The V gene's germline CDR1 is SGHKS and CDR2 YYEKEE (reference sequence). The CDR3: CASSLWQSGGEQYF. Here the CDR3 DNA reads TGTGCCAGCAGCTTGTGGCAATCAGGTGGCGAGCAGTACTTC.